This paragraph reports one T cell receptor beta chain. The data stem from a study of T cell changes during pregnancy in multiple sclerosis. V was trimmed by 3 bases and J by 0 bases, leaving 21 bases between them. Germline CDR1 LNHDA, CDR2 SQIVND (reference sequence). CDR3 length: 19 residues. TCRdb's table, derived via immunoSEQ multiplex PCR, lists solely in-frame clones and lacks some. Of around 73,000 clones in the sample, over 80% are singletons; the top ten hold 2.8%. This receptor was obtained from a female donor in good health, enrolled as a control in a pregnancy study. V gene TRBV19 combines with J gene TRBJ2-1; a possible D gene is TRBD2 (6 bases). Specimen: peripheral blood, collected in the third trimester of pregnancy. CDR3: CASSIGMGGALSSYNEQFF. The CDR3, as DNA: TGTGCCAGTAGTATTGGGATGGGCGGGGCGTTGAGCTCCTACAATGAGCAGTTCTTC.